Listed below are T cell receptor beta chains from one sample, sequenced in a study of response to subunit inactivated influenza vaccine. TCRdb re-called the RT-PCR reads with MiXCR, one entry per CDR3 protein. Of hundreds of thousands of distinct CDR3 sequences listed, approximately 14% are singletons. Sequenced material: PBMCs from blood, taken roughly 15 days before vaccination. The receptor set was obtained from a man between 50 and 59 years old who received an inactivated influenza vaccine. CDR3s include the opening cysteine and the closing phenylalanine or tryptophan. Each record gives: D gene, V gene, J gene, clone size, CDR3 protein, CDR3 DNA. D genes are given only for firm matches. Where a row states a size, it is once, few, many or the class of an expanded clone; other rows omit it.

d_call: .; v_call: TRBV2; j_call: TRBJ1-2; clone_size: .; cdr3_aa: CASRSPPLENKFRDTF; cdr3_nt: TGTGCCAGCAGATCCCCCCCGCTGGAGAATAAATTCAGAGACACCTTC
d_call: .; v_call: TRBV2; j_call: TRBJ2-2; clone_size: many; cdr3_aa: CASSWDRGGELFF; cdr3_nt: TGTGCCAGCAGTTGGGACCGCGGCGGGGAGCTGTTTTTT
d_call: .; v_call: TRBV5-1; j_call: TRBJ1-2; clone_size: many; cdr3_aa: CASSRGVGATGYGYTF; cdr3_nt: TGCGCCAGCAGCCGAGGGGTTGGGGCAACTGGCTATGGCTACACCTTC
d_call: TRBD2; v_call: TRBV4-2; j_call: TRBJ2-7; clone_size: .; cdr3_aa: CASSPRITSGDEQYF; cdr3_nt: TGTGCCAGCAGCCCGCGAATCACTAGCGGGGACGAGCAGTACTTC
d_call: .; v_call: TRBV21-1; j_call: TRBJ1-4; clone_size: few; cdr3_aa: CAREGQDNEKLFF; cdr3_nt: TGTGCCAGAGAGGGGCAGGATAATGAAAAACTGTTTTTT
d_call: .; v_call: TRBV2; j_call: TRBJ2-1; clone_size: .; cdr3_aa: CASNDGGSSYNEQFF; cdr3_nt: TGTGCCAGCAACGATGGGGGGAGCTCCTACAATGAGCAGTTCTTC
d_call: TRBD1; v_call: TRBV7-9; j_call: TRBJ2-3; clone_size: .; cdr3_aa: CASSLGATGGHF; cdr3_nt: TGTGCCAGCAGCTTAGGGGCTACAGGGGGGCATTTT
d_call: TRBD1; v_call: TRBV6-2/TRBV6-3; j_call: TRBJ1-5; clone_size: few; cdr3_aa: CASGRTGTAHSNQPQHF; cdr3_nt: TGTGCCAGCGGACGCACCGGGACAGCCCATAGCAATCAGCCCCAGCATTTT
d_call: .; v_call: TRBV4-3; j_call: TRBJ2-2; clone_size: .; cdr3_aa: CASSENSQLVVGELFF; cdr3_nt: TGCGCCAGCAGCGAGAACAGTCAGCTAGTAGTCGGGGAGCTGTTTTTT
d_call: .; v_call: TRBV23-1; j_call: TRBJ2-3; clone_size: many; cdr3_aa: CASSQSYFRVRGTDTQYF; cdr3_nt: TGCGCCAGCAGTCAATCCTATTTCAGGGTGCGGGGCACAGATACGCAGTATTTT